The 9 T cell receptor beta chains reported below all come from one sample, sequenced in a study of OX40 agonist ivuxolimab in advanced cancers. Method: immunoSEQ multiplex PCR; TCRdb's copy keeps in-frame clones and lacks some. Among tens of thousands of clones listed, roughly nine tenths were seen once. The specimen was CD4+ or CD8+ T cells sorted from blood, collected in a trial of the OX40 agonist ivuxolimab. These receptors were taken from an adult with an advanced solid tumor such as melanoma, head and neck, liver or kidney cancer.

This clone has a single count. This chain uses TRBV19 with TRBJ2-1; 10 positions match TRBD2. V was clipped by 3 bases and J by 6 bases; unmatched bases: 5. The CDR3 is 15 residues long. The germline gives CDR1 LNHDA, CDR2 SQIVND (reference sequence). The CDR3 region has the DNA TGTGCCAGTAGTATCCGGACTAGCGGACTCAATGAGCAGTTCTTC. Translation: CASSIRTSGLNEQFF. The full variable domain, rest sourced from reference TRBV19 and TRBJ2-1, is DGGITQSPKYLFRKEGQNVTLSCEQNLNHDAMYWYRQDPGQGLRLIYYSQIVNDFQKGDIAEGYSVSREKKESFPLTVTSAQKNPTAFYLCASSIRTSGLNEQFFGPGTRLTVL.

The CDR3 is CAISVFRLGTQGARSGANVLTF. The CDR3 bases are TGTGCCATCAGTGTTTTTCGTCTCGGGACACAGGGGGCTCGCTCTGGGGCCAACGTCCTGACTTTC. J is TRBJ2-6 and V is TRBV10-3; TRBD1 agrees at 9 bases. Germline V CDR1 and CDR2: ENHRY, SYGVKD. CDR3 length: 22 amino acids. Germline trimming cut 4 bases from V and 0 bases from J; bases unmatched to any gene: 19.

V gene TRBV29-1 combines with J gene TRBJ2-7; the D is unclear. The germline CDR1 and CDR2 sequences are SQVTM and ANQGSEA. The CDR3 is made up of 10 amino acids. V lost 4 bases to trimming and J lost 3 bases, with 4 bases between them. The CDR3 reads CSVVYYEQYF. In nucleotides, the CDR3 is TGCAGCGTTGTCTACTACGAGCAGTACTTC.

The genes are TRBV28 and TRBJ1-5, with D perhaps matching TRBD1 (5 bases). This CDR3 has 15 residues. Trimming shortened V by 0 bases and J by 6 bases, and 12 bases separated the two germline ends. Germline V gives CDR1 MDHEN, CDR2 SYDVKM. CDR3 DNA sequence: TGTGCCAGCAGTTTATGGGGGGGAGGGGTTCAGCCCCAGCATTTT. Its protein product is CASSLWGGGVQPQHF.

This clone has just a few counts. CDR3 residues: CASTSGAEETQYF. The CDR3 DNA sequence: TGCGCCAGCACATCAGGGGCGGAAGAGACCCAGTACTTC. The chain is built from TRBV10-2 and TRBJ2-5; D possibly corresponds to TRBD1 (6 bases). There are 13 residues in the CDR3. V was cut by 7 bases and J by 3 bases, with 12 bases left in between. Per germline, CDR1 WSHSY and CDR2 SAAADI.

Concerning this clone itself: Germline and junction disagree at one end, which may indicate a read error. The J gene is TRBJ2-1, the V gene TRBV5-1, with D unclear. Looked up from germline, CDR1 is SGHRS and CDR2 is YFSETQ. The CDR3 extends over 15 amino acids. The CDR3: CASSLRQNGYNGQFF. The DNA of the CDR3 is TGCGCCAGCAGCTTGAGGCAAAATGGATACAATGGGCAGTTCTTC.

This chain uses TRBV27 with TRBJ2-1; D is possibly TRBD2 (6 bases). Trimming cost V 6 bases and J 11 bases, with 11 bases left between them. CDR3 length: 11 residues. Germline V gene data show CDR1 as MNHEY and CDR2 as SMNVEV (reference sequence). The CDR3 DNA sequence: TGTGCCAGCAGATCCGGGAGCCAGCAGTTCTTC. It encodes CASRSGSQQFF.

V and J are TRBV28 and TRBJ2-1; 8 positions agree with TRBD1. V was clipped by 4 bases and J by 2 bases; unmatched bases: 7. CDR3 length: 16 amino acids. CDR1 is MDHEN and CDR2 is SYDVKM in the germline V gene. For the CDR3, the DNA is TGTGCCAGCAGTTCGCCCTCGGGACAGGCCTACAATGAGCAGTTCTTC. As protein: CASSSPSGQAYNEQFF.

The chain joins TRBV21-1 to TRBJ2-1; the D call in the table, TRBD1, was not verified against the DNA. TRBV21-1 is listed as a pseudogene. The CDR3 is 20 amino acids. The CDR3 region has the DNA TGTGCCAGCAGGGAAGACAGGGGGCGCGTGGTAGCGGGCTCCTACAATGAGCAGTTCTTC. This gives the protein CASREDRGRVVAGSYNEQFF.